This T cell receptor beta chain is drawn from a study of vaccination effects on CD4 cells after COVID-19. Overall study findings and caveats: Nearly all vaccine-induced clones in healthy recipients recognized only SARS-CoV-2. Long after vaccination, the clones induced by infection and by vaccine shrank markedly in size.

This CDR3 spans 13 amino acids. The V and J ends lost 0 bases and 3 bases respectively, with 8 bases between them. From germline, CDR1 is GTSNPN and CDR2 SVGIG (reference sequence). ViraFEST expansion of antigen-specific CD4+ T cells with viral peptide pools preceded sequencing. The culture ran for less than 12 days, and then CD4+ T cells were isolated. According to the study, vaccine recipients showed no prior SARS-CoV-2 infection and negative nucleocapsid antibodies. A density of about 2 million PBMC per well was used; these cells were cultured with about 10 IU/ml IL-2 and 10 ug/ml peptides. Replacing half the medium with IL-2 medium was done on days 3 and 7. A word on this clone: The antigen is not known.

The assay was immunoSEQ multiplex PCR, and TCRdb's table has in-frame clones only and misses some. The sample records roughly 25,000 clones, 73% being singletons. Specimen: CD4+ T cells from PBMCs cultured with SARS-CoV-2 spike peptides, collected before COVID-19 vaccination. This sequence was found in a human donor who received a COVID-19 vaccine. This chain uses TRBV30 with TRBJ2-5; no clear D. In DNA, the CDR3 is TGTGCCTGGAGTGTACGTCTGAAAGAGACCCAGTACTTC. The encoded protein is CAWSVRLKETQYF.